The 9 T cell receptor beta chains presented below share a single source sample, sequenced in a study. MiXCR, run by TCRdb on the 5' RACE reads, gives a single entry per CDR3 protein. The sample has roughly 50,000 distinct CDR3 sequences; 15% to 20% are singletons. Source material: naive CD4+ T cells sorted from blood. Subset: naive CD4+ T cells, CD4+CD45RA+CD25-. These receptors were obtained from a female donor with breast cancer.

This clonotype showed up just a few times. The CDR3 protein is CASSREGGLQAFF. DNA of the CDR3: TGTGCCAGCAGCCGAGAAGGGGGTCTTCAAGCTTTCTTT. This chain joins TRBV14 and TRBJ1-1; TRBD1 might be the D (6 bases). This CDR3 spans 13 amino acids. Germline V CDR1 and CDR2: SGHDN, FVKESK. V was cut by 4 bases and J by 9 bases, with 15 bases left in between. Using reference TRBV14 and TRBJ1-1 for the parts outside the CDR3, the full variable domain is EAGVTQFPSHSVIEKGQTVTLRCDPISGHDNLYWYRRVMGKEIKFLLHFVKESKQDESGMPNNRFLAERTGGTYSTLKVQPAELEDSGVYFCASSREGGLQAFFGQGTRLTVV.

This clonotype was seen a few times. This chain links TRBV5-5 with TRBJ2-7; 7 bases are shared with TRBD2. CDR3 length equals 12 residues. CDR1 and CDR2 from the germline V gene are SGHKS and YYEKEE (reference sequence). Trimming at V came to 1 base and at J to 5 bases, leaving 0 bases not matched to a gene. The CDR3 loop is CASSLRGDEQYF. CDR3 nucleotide sequence: TGTGCCAGCAGCTTGCGGGGGGACGAGCAGTACTTC. Drawing the rest from reference TRBV5-5 and TRBJ2-7, the complete variable domain is DAGVTQSPTHLIKTRGQQVTLRCSPISGHKSVSWYQQVLGQGPQFIFQYYEKEERGRGNFPDRFSARQFPNYSSELNVNALLLGDSALYLCASSLRGDEQYFGPGTRLTVT.

This clonotype appeared many times. The V gene is TRBV20-1, the J gene TRBJ1-4; no definite D call. CDR3 size: 10 residues. The V end lost 6 bases, the J end lost 5 bases, and 4 bases lay between the germline ends. The germline V gene has CDR1 DFQATT and CDR2 SNEGSKA (reference sequence). In DNA, the CDR3 is TGCAGTGCAAAAAATGAAAAACTGTTTTTT. It specifies CSAKNEKLFF.

This chain connects TRBV7-2 to TRBJ2-2; no clear D. This CDR3 comprises 14 residues. Germline-derived CDR1 and CDR2 are SGHTA and FQGNSA. Between the trimmed V and J ends, which lost 4 bases and 1 base, there was a span of 7 bases. CDR3 residues: CASSSTMNTGELFF. CDR3 DNA sequence: TGTGCCAGCAGCTCTACAATGAACACCGGGGAGCTGTTTTTT.

The gene calls are TRBV7-3 and TRBJ2-2, with 10 nucleotides matching TRBD1. The ends lost 8 bases at V and 3 bases at J; junction bases unmatched: 9. There are 16 residues in the CDR3. Looked up from germline, CDR1 is SGHTA and CDR2 is FQGTGA. This CDR3 reads CASRSPGQGHTGELFF. For the CDR3, the DNA is TGTGCCAGCCGTTCCCCGGGACAGGGGCACACCGGGGAGCTGTTTTTT. Full variable domain (missing parts from reference TRBV7-3 and TRBJ2-2): GAGVSQTPSNKVTEKGKYVELRCDPISGHTALYWYRQSLGQGPEFLIYFQGTGAADDSGLPNDRFFAVRPEGSVSTLKIQRTERGDSAVYLCASRSPGQGHTGELFFGEGSRLTVL.

This clonotype was detected ten times or more. The V gene is TRBV7-2, the J gene TRBJ2-7; TRBD2 aligns across 15 bases. The CDR3 consists of 16 residues. Germline V lookup: CDR1 SGHTA, CDR2 FQGNSA. The trim removed 1 base at V and 8 bases at J, leaving 6 bases unmatched. CDR3 region: CASSLEGTSGRNKQYF. DNA of the CDR3: TGTGCCAGCAGCTTAGAAGGGACTAGCGGGAGGAATAAGCAGTACTTC. Drawing the rest from reference TRBV7-2 and TRBJ2-7, the complete variable domain is GAGVSQSPSNKVTEKGKDVELRCDPISGHTALYWYRQSLGQGLEFLIYFQGNSAPDKSGLPSDRFSAERTGGSVSTLTIQRTQQEDSAVYLCASSLEGTSGRNKQYFGPGTRLTVT.

The V call is TRBV12-3 or TRBV12-4, the J call TRBJ1-1; no firm D call. V was cut by 8 bases and J by 0 bases, with 7 bases left in between. CDR3 length equals 12 residues. The CDR3 coding sequence is TGTGCCAGCCAGTATATGAACACTGAAGCTTTCTTT. As protein: CASQYMNTEAFF.

The chain carries TRBV11-2 and TRBJ2-1; 7 nucleotides match TRBD2. Germline CDR1 SGHAT, CDR2 FQNNGV. The trim removed 4 bases at V and 5 bases at J, leaving 2 bases unmatched. CDR3 length: 13 residues. As DNA, the CDR3 is TGTGCCAGCAGCTCCCTAGCGGACAATGAGCAGTTCTTC. Translated: CASSSLADNEQFF.

This clonotype was observed a handful of times. The chain is built from TRBV20-1 and TRBJ2-1, with 12 nucleotides matching TRBD2. Germline trimming cut 3 bases from V and 5 bases from J; bases unmatched to any gene: 20. There are 20 residues in the CDR3. Germline CDR1 DFQATT, CDR2 SNEGSKA (reference sequence). CDR3 protein: CSASLVLTSGRPGVDNEQFF. CDR3 DNA: TGCAGTGCTAGCCTTGTACTAACTAGCGGGAGGCCAGGGGTCGACAATGAGCAGTTCTTC.